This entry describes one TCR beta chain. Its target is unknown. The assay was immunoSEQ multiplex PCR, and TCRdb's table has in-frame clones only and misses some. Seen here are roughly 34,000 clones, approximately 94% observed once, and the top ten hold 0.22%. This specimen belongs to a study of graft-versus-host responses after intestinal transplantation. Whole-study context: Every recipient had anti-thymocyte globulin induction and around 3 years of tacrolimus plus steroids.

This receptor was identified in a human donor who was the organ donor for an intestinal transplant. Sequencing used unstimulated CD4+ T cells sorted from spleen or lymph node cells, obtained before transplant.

Here the CDR3 reads CATSRDYPPYEQYF. The CDR3 DNA reads as TGTGCCACCAGCAGAGATTATCCCCCCTACGAGCAGTACTTC. The chain employs TRBV15 and TRBJ2-7; D gene uncertain. CDR3 length: 14 residues. V was pared by 0 bases and J by 2 bases, with 8 bases between. CDR1 is LNHNV, CDR2 YYDKDF, per germline (reference sequence).